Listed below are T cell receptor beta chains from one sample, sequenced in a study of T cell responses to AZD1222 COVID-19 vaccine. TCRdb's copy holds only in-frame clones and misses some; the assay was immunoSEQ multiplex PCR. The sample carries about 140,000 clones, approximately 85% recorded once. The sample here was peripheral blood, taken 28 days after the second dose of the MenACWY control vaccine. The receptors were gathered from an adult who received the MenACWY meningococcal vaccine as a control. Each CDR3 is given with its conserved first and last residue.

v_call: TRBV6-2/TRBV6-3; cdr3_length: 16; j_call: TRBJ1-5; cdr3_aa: CASSYSRGRTNQPQHF
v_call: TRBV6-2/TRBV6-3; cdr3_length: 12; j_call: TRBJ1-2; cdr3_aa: CASSPGRRGYTF
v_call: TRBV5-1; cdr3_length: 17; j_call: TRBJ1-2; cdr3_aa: CASSLGGNRQSSYGYTF
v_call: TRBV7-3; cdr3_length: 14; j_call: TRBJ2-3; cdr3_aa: CASSLTQGPDTQYF
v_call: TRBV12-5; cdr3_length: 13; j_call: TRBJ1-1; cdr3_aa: CASQGQTNTEAFF
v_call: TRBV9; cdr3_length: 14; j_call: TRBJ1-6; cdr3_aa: CASSVGALRSPLHF
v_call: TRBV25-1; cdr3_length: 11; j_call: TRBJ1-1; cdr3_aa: CASSVGAEAFF
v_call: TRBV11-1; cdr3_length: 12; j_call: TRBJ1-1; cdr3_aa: CASSLGTGEAFF
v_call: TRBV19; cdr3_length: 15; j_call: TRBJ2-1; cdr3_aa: CASSMRGGSYNEQFF
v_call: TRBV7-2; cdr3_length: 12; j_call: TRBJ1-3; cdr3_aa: CASSSQGNTIYF
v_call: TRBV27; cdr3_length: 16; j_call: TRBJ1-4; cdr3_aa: CASSFTGKWTNEKLFF
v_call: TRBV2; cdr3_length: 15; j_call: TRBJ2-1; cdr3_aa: CASRRGAGRWDEQFF
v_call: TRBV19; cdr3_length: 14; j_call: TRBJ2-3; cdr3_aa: CASQRGPSTDTQYF
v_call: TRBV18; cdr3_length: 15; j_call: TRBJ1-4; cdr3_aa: CASSHNRETGEKLFF
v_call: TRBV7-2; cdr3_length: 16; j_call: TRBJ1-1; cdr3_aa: CASSLDFGVRGTEAFF
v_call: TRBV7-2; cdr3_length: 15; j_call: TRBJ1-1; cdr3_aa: CASSSEGGVGEVAFF
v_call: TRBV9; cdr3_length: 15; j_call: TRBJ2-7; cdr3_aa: CASSVAGRRDDEQYF
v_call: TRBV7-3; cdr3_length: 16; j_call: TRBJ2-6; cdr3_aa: CASSWDRASGANVLTF
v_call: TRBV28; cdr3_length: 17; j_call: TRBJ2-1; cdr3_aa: CASSFQKGGRRGNEQFF
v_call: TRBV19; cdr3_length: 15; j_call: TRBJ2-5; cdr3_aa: CASSRGDRFQETQYF
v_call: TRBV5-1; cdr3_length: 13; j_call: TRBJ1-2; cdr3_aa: CASSLVSNYGYTF
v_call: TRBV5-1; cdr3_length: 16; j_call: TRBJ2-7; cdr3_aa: CASSSFGGTGVNEQYF
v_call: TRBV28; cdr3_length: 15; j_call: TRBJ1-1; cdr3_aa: CASSLPTSFNTEAFF
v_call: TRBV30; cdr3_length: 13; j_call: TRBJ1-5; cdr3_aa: CAWSTLDNQPQHF
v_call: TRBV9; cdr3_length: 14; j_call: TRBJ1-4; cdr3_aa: CASSPGGTNEKLFF
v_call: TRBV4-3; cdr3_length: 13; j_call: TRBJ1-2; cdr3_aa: CASSFGELGGYTF
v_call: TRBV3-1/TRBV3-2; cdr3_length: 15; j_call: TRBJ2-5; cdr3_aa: CASSQDDRGPETQYF
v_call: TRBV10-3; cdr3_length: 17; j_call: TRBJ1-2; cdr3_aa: CAIRSDTPGPANYGYTF
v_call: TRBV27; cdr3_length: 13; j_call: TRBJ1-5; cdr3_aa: CASSFLPGQPQHF
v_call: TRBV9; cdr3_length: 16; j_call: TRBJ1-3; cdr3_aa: CASSADPRASGNTIYF
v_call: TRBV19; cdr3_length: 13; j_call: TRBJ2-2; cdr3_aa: CASSPGGAGELFF
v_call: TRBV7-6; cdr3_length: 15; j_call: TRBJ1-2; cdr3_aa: CASSLIEFANYGYTF
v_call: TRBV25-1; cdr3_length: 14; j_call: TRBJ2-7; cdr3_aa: CASLETGGSYEQYF
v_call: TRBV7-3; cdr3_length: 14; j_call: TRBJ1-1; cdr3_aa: CASSGDSFVTEAFF
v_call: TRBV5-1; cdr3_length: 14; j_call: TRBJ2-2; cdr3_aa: CASQPTGAQGELFF
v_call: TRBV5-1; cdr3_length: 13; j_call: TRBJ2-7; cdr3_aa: CASRPTAGYEQYF
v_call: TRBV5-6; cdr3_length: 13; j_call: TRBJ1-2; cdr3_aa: CASSLESYYGYTF
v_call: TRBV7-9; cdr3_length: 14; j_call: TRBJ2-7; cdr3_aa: CASSSGTHSYEQYF
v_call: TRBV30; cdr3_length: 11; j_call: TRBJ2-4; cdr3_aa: CAWGDSNIQYF
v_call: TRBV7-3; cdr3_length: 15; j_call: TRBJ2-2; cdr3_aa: CASSPPGGNTGELFF
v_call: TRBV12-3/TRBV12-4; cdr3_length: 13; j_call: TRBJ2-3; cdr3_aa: CASTLQYTDTQYF
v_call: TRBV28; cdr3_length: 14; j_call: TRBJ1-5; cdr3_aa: CASSYRGRYQPQHF
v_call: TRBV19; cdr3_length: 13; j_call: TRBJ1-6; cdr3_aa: CASKRQSNSPLHF
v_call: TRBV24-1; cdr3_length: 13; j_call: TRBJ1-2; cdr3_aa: CATRGQDAYGYTF
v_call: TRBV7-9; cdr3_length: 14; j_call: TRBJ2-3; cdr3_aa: CASSLVAATDTQYF
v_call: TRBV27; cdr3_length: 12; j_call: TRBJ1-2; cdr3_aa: CASSPQGSGYTF
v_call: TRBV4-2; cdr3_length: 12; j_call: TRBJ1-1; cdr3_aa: CASSREGTEAFF
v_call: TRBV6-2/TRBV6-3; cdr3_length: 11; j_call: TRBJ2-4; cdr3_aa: CASSYLDAQYF
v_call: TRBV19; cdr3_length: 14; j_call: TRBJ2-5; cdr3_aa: CASSMSHLEGTQYF
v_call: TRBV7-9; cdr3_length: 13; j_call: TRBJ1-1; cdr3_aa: CASSLSGGTEAFF
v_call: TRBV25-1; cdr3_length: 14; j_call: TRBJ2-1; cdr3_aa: CASRGRTADNEQFF
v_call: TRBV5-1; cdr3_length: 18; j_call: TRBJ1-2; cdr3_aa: CASQPGTGTGFLRGGYTF
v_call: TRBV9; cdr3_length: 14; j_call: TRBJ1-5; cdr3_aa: CASSVGQGVQPQHF
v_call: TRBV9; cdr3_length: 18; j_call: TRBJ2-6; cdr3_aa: CASSDGTSGTGGANVLTF
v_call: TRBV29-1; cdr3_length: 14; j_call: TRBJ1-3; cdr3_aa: CSVVYGAAGNTIYF
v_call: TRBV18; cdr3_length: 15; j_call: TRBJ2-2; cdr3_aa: CASSQGTGNTGELFF
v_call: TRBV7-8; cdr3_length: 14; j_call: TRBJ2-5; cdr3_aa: CASSSEFLQETQYF
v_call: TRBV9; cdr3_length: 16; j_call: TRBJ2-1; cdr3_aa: CASSVGTSGIKEEQFF
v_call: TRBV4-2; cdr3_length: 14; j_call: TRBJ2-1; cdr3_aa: CASSQETGGSEQFF